Following are 3 T cell receptor beta chains from one sample sequenced in a study of blood T cell repertoires in COVID-19. Clones were read by immunoSEQ multiplex PCR, and TCRdb kept only the in-frame ones, dropping some. The sample carries 250,000 or so clones, around 88% recorded once. The sequenced material came from peripheral blood. Receptors originate from a woman younger than 45 with COVID-19, enrolled during active disease.

This clone appeared a single time. The chain employs TRBV11-3 and TRBJ2-2, with 8 positions matching TRBD1. The V gene end was trimmed by 5 bases and the J gene end by 7 bases; junction bases not matched to a gene: 12. This CDR3 is 16 amino acids long. Germline V gene lookup returns CDR1 SGHNT and CDR2 YENEEA. Written as DNA, the CDR3 is TGTGCCAGCAGCAAACCGGGACAGGATTCATTCGGGGAGCTGTTTTTT. Translating gives CASSKPGQDSFGELFF.

This sequence joins TRBV29-1 and TRBJ2-7; TRBD2 matches at 7 bases. Germline loops: CDR1 SQVTM, CDR2 ANQGSEA. J gave up 1 base and V 3 bases, and 6 bases lay outside the gene matches. This CDR3 region has 14 residues. The CDR3 DNA sequence: TGCAGCGTTGAGGGGCCCGGGGGGTCCTACGAGCAGTACTTC. It specifies CSVEGPGGSYEQYF.

This chain joins TRBV28 and TRBJ1-5, with 7 bases lining up with TRBD1. The J segment lost 7 bases and the V segment lost 6 bases, leaving 9 bases of the junction unmatched. Germline V gene lookup returns CDR1 MDHEN and CDR2 SYDVKM. The CDR3 length is 14 residues. Here the CDR3 reads CASSRRDSGQPQHF. DNA of the CDR3: TGTGCCAGCAGCCGGCGGGACAGCGGGCAGCCCCAGCATTTT.